What follows are 10 T cell receptor beta chains derived from one specimen sequenced in a study of T cell responses to AZD1222 COVID-19 vaccine. Data came from immunoSEQ multiplex PCR; TCRdb stores just in-frame clones and leaves some out. The data show about 90,000 clones, around 85% seen once. Material: peripheral blood, obtained on day 0 of AZD1222 vaccination. All receptors derive from an adult in good health.

The chain combines TRBV21-1 with TRBJ2-7; TRBD2 is the table's D call, not checked against the DNA. TRBV21-1 is tagged as a pseudogene. The CDR3 contains 14 residues. The CDR3 nucleotides read TGTGCCAGCAGCAACGAGACTAGGTATTCCGAGCAGTACTTC. It translates to CASSNETRYSEQYF.

The CDR3 DNA reads as TGTGCCAGCAGGGGGCAGGGATCCTACAATGAGCAGTTCTTC. This gives the protein CASRGQGSYNEQFF. V and J are TRBV6-5 and TRBJ2-1; D may be TRBD1 (5 bases). This CDR3 is 14 amino acids long. The germline gives CDR1 MNHEY, CDR2 SVGAGI. Trimming pared 6 bases from V and 1 base from J, leaving 10 bases between.

V usage is TRBV7-8 and J usage is TRBJ2-1; perhaps TRBD2 as D (6 bases). The CDR3 extends over 17 amino acids. Per germline, CDR1 SGHVS and CDR2 FQNEAQ. Trimming took off 4 bases at V and 6 bases at J, with 22 bases between the two ends. The CDR3 loop is CASSSLPPGGGINEQFF. CDR3 DNA sequence: TGTGCCAGCAGCTCCCTCCCCCCGGGTGGGGGGATCAATGAGCAGTTCTTC.

This clone was detected once. Here the CDR3 DNA reads TGTGCCAGTAGTCTTTCTGGAGGGGTTGGCTACACCTTC. Protein product: CASSLSGGVGYTF. The chain links TRBV19 to TRBJ1-2; D might be TRBD1 (5 bases). The CDR3 extends over 13 amino acids. Trimming shortened V by 5 bases and J by 7 bases, and 14 bases separated the two germline ends. CDR1 is LNHDA and CDR2 is SQIVND in the germline V gene (reference sequence). Variable domain in full (rest from reference TRBV19 and TRBJ1-2): DGGITQSPKYLFRKEGQNVTLSCEQNLNHDAMYWYRQDPGQGLRLIYYSQIVNDFQKGDIAEGYSVSREKKESFPLTVTSAQKNPTAFYLCASSLSGGVGYTFGSGTRLTVV.

V is TRBV5-1 and J is TRBJ2-1, with TRBD2 matching over 16 bases. Germline CDR1 is SGHRS and CDR2 is YFSETQ. This CDR3 contains 17 residues. V was clipped by 0 bases and J by 8 bases; unmatched bases: 5. The CDR3 bases are TGCGCCAGCAGCTTGGGGGGACTAGCGGGAGGGCCGCATGAGCAGTTCTTC. Amino acids: CASSLGGLAGGPHEQFF.

The V gene is TRBV28, the J gene TRBJ2-7; D is perhaps TRBD1 (7 bases). The CDR3 extends over 15 amino acids. Trimming left V 6 bases short and J 0 bases short, with 15 bases between. Germline assignment: CDR1 MDHEN and CDR2 SYDVKM. The CDR3 coding sequence is TGTGCCAGCAGAGGAGCTCAGGGGGGCTCCTACGAGCAGTACTTC. Translating it yields CASRGAQGGSYEQYF.

The V gene is TRBV19, the J gene TRBJ1-5; possible D gene TRBD1, 5 bases. Germline CDR1 LNHDA, CDR2 SQIVND (reference sequence). CDR3 length equals 15 residues. Trimming cost V 0 bases and J 3 bases, with 9 bases left between them. Here the CDR3 DNA reads TGTGCCAGTAGTATAGACGCTGGGACCAATCAGCCCCAGCATTTT. Residues: CASSIDAGTNQPQHF.

The genes are TRBV19 and TRBJ2-7; 9 nucleotides align to TRBD1. This CDR3 is 16 amino acids long. V was clipped by 5 bases and J by 3 bases; unmatched bases: 11. Germline V CDR1 and CDR2: LNHDA, SQIVND (reference sequence). CDR3: CASSRRGTGMDYEQYF. CDR3 sequence (DNA): TGTGCCAGTAGTCGCCGCGGGACAGGGATGGACTACGAGCAGTACTTC.

V and J are TRBV2 and TRBJ1-6, with D perhaps TRBD1 (6 bases). Deletions cut 2 bases from V and 0 bases from J, with 11 bases between. Germline CDR1 reads SNHLY; CDR2 reads FYNNEI. CDR3 length: 17 residues. The CDR3 protein is CASSERGQSSYNSPLHF. The CDR3 nucleotides read TGTGCCAGCAGTGAAAGAGGACAGAGCTCCTATAATTCACCCCTCCACTTT. Filled out from reference TRBV2 and TRBJ1-6, the complete variable domain reads EPEVTQTPSHQVTQMGQEVILRCVPISNHLYFYWYRQILGQKVEFLVSFYNNEISEKSEIFDDQFSVERPDGSNFTLKIRSTKLEDSAMYFCASSERGQSSYNSPLHFGNGTRLTVT.

The chain employs TRBV29-1 and TRBJ2-2; 8 positions agree with TRBD2. Germline V CDR1 and CDR2: SQVTM, ANQGSEA. V lost 3 bases, J lost 3 bases, and 6 bases stayed unmatched. The CDR3 sequence is 15 residues long. This CDR3 is CSVDSFGGDTGELFF. The CDR3 DNA reads TGCAGCGTTGACTCCTTCGGGGGGGACACCGGGGAGCTGTTTTTT.